The subject of this entry is one TCR beta chain. This record comes from a study of blood T cell repertoires in COVID-19. In the study overall: Acute and convalescent COVID-19 samples came from the United States, Italy and Spain. Sample material is recorded as cDNA or gDNA derived from T cells, B-cell-depleted T cells, or PBMCs.

Original processing methods: Amplification with reference gene primers provided the estimates of nucleated cell counts. Assay: immunoSEQ multiplex PCR; the TCRdb copy retains only in-frame clones and omits some. That table is the source of V, J and clone size, and D and trimming were worked out from the DNA. Found here are more than 100,000 clones, about 91% of them singletons; the top ten hold less than 4.5%. The CDR3 is 16 amino acids. Per germline, CDR1 MGHDK and CDR2 SYGVNS. The V gene end was trimmed by 8 bases and the J gene end by 6 bases; junction bases not matched to a gene: 8. The receptor was derived from a human donor in a cohort sampled during active COVID-19. The chain has TRBV25-1 and TRBJ1-6, with TRBD1 identical over 12 bases. The sequenced material came from peripheral blood. CDR3 DNA sequence: TGTGCCAGCGAGGGACAGGGGGCAATGGGTAATTCACCCCTCCACTTT. Residues: CASEGQGAMGNSPLHF.